This is a list of T cell receptor beta chains from one sample in a study of technical replicates of blood from a few donors. The repertoire was sequenced with immunoSEQ multiplex PCR; TCRdb's copy has only in-frame clones and lacks some. The sample includes more than 10,000 clones, approximately 94% of them seen just once. The source material was PBMCs. The source of these receptors is a human donor in good health. The CDR3 runs from the conserved cysteine through the conserved F or W. D genes are given only for firm matches. The size entry is marked missing in some rows and otherwise reads once, few, many or a size class.

V gene	clone size	J gene	D gene	CDR3 protein	CDR3 DNA
TRBV11-2	NA	TRBJ2-3	NA	CASSLDQWTNTDTQYF	TGTGCCAGCAGCTTAGATCAGTGGACAAACACAGATACGCAGTATTTT
TRBV6-1	NA	TRBJ2-3	TRBD2	CASSNLAGGTDTQYF	TGTGCCAGCAGTAACTTGGCGGGGGGCACAGATACGCAGTATTTT
TRBV30	NA	TRBJ1-5	TRBD1	CAWSTPYGTGGRGNQPQHF	TGTGCCTGGAGTACACCCTATGGGACAGGGGGCAGAGGCAATCAGCCCCAGCATTTT
TRBV6-6	few	TRBJ1-1	NA	CASSYQTENTEAFF	TGTGCCAGCAGTTACCAGACAGAGAACACTGAAGCTTTCTTT
TRBV25-1	NA	TRBJ2-7	TRBD2	CASSEETSGNREQYF	TGTGCCAGCAGTGAAGAGACTAGCGGGAATCGGGAGCAGTACTTC
TRBV19	NA	TRBJ1-5	NA	CASGFSVGMSQPQHF	TGTGCCAGTGGATTCTCTGTGGGCATGAGTCAGCCCCAGCATTTT
TRBV27	NA	TRBJ2-3	NA	CASSLRVLMDTQYF	TGTGCCAGCAGTCTCCGGGTCTTAATGGATACGCAGTATTTT
TRBV9	NA	TRBJ2-1	TRBD2	CASGTSGSYNEQFF	TGTGCCAGCGGGACTAGCGGGAGTTACAATGAGCAGTTCTTC
TRBV10-3	NA	TRBJ1-5	NA	CAISAQGSRQPQHF	TGTGCCATCAGCGCACAGGGAAGTCGGCAGCCCCAGCATTTT
TRBV6-5	once	TRBJ2-7	NA	CASSQTAYYEQYF	TGTGCCAGCAGTCAGACAGCTTACTACGAGCAGTACTTC
TRBV7-9	NA	TRBJ1-1	TRBD1	CASEAQGGNTEAFF	TGTGCCAGCGAAGCACAGGGGGGGAACACTGAAGCTTTCTTT
TRBV6-4	NA	TRBJ2-3	TRBD2	CASSRTSGGTDTQYF	TGTGCCAGCAGTCGGACTAGCGGGGGCACAGATACGCAGTATTTT
TRBV13	NA	TRBJ2-1	TRBD2	CASSLAGGLRRSYNEQFF	TGTGCCAGCAGCTTAGCGGGAGGGCTCAGGAGGTCCTACAATGAGCAGTTCTTC
TRBV25-1	NA	TRBJ2-7	TRBD1	CASSGSQGVFYEQYF	TGTGCCAGCAGTGGGTCGCAGGGGGTCTTCTACGAGCAGTACTTC
TRBV27	NA	TRBJ2-7	NA	CASSFREGLYEQYF	TGTGCCAGCAGTTTCAGGGAAGGGCTCTACGAGCAGTACTTC
TRBV6-5	NA	TRBJ1-1	TRBD1	CASRTGIMNTEAFF	TGTGCCAGCAGGACAGGGATAATGAACACTGAAGCTTTCTTT
TRBV7-9	NA	TRBJ2-2	TRBD1	CASSLGQGDTGELFF	TGTGCCAGCAGCCTCGGACAGGGCGACACCGGGGAGCTGTTTTTT
TRBV28	NA	TRBJ1-5	NA	CASRQGSSQPQHF	TGTGCCAGCAGACAGGGTAGTAGCCAGCCCCAGCATTTT
TRBV10-1	NA	TRBJ1-1	NA	CASSESASMNTEAFF	TGCGCCAGCAGTGAGTCAGCCTCCATGAACACTGAAGCTTTCTTT
TRBV7-9	NA	TRBJ2-3	TRBD2	CASSSGERETDTQYF	TGTGCCAGCAGTTCAGGGGAGCGGGAGACAGATACGCAGTATTTT
TRBV9	NA	TRBJ2-7	TRBD1	CASSVAGTGRDEQYF	TGTGCCAGCAGCGTAGCCGGGACAGGGCGAGACGAGCAGTACTTC
TRBV15	NA	TRBJ2-1	NA	CATSGQRALSYNEQFF	TGTGCCACCAGCGGCCAGCGGGCCCTCTCCTACAATGAGCAGTTCTTC
TRBV6-6	few	TRBJ1-1	TRBD1	CASNPTGAPEAFF	TGTGCCAGCAATCCGACAGGGGCTCCTGAAGCTTTCTTT
TRBV2	NA	TRBJ2-7	NA	CASSQNEQYF	TGTGCCAGCTCGCAGAACGAGCAGTACTTC
TRBV5-1	NA	TRBJ2-7	TRBD2	CASSSRDYSYEQYF	TGCGCCAGCAGCTCCCGGGACTACTCCTACGAGCAGTACTTC
TRBV18	NA	TRBJ2-5	NA	CASSPDSGHVQTQYF	TGTGCCAGCTCACCAGATAGCGGCCATGTGCAGACCCAGTACTTC
TRBV27	NA	TRBJ1-5	NA	CASSVTGGGSNQPQHF	TGTGCCAGCAGTGTGACAGGAGGTGGGAGCAATCAGCCCCAGCATTTT
TRBV27	NA	TRBJ1-5	TRBD1	CATGVGTGQSNQPQHF	TGTGCCACCGGGGTGGGGACAGGGCAAAGCAATCAGCCCCAGCATTTT
TRBV2	NA	TRBJ2-7	NA	CARGGRSHEQYF	TGTGCCAGGGGTGGGAGGAGCCACGAGCAGTACTTC
TRBV5-6	NA	TRBJ1-5	NA	CASSQGFDQPQHF	TGTGCCAGCAGCCAGGGTTTCGATCAGCCCCAGCATTTT
TRBV6-5	NA	TRBJ1-2	NA	CASSYGRSSNYGYTF	TGTGCCAGCAGTTACGGGAGGAGCTCTAACTATGGCTACACCTTC
TRBV11-3	NA	TRBJ2-2	TRBD1	CASSLDRGNTGELFF	TGTGCCAGCAGCCTCGACAGGGGAAACACCGGGGAGCTGTTTTTT
TRBV28	NA	TRBJ1-4	NA	CASTLGGTKREKLFF	TGTGCCAGCACCCTGGGTGGGACTAAGCGAGAAAAACTGTTTTTT
TRBV30	once	TRBJ1-5	TRBD1	CAWSVTGGQNQPQHF	TGTGCCTGGAGTGTCACAGGGGGCCAAAATCAGCCCCAGCATTTT
TRBV5-8	NA	TRBJ1-2	TRBD1	CASSLVGGTGGYGYTF	TGTGCCAGCAGCTTGGTTGGTGGCACAGGGGGCTATGGCTACACCTTC
TRBV11-2	NA	TRBJ1-2	TRBD1	CASSLGSGTGGQGYTF	TGTGCCAGCAGCTTAGGGTCTGGGACAGGGGGACAAGGCTACACCTTC
TRBV4-1	NA	TRBJ2-5	NA	CASSPARDIQETQYF	TGCGCCAGCAGCCCAGCCCGGGACATCCAAGAGACCCAGTACTTC
TRBV25-1	NA	TRBJ1-3	NA	CASSEIKHSYSGNTIYF	TGTGCCAGCAGTGAAATAAAGCACAGCTACTCTGGAAACACCATATATTTT
TRBV6-1	NA	TRBJ2-1	NA	CASSELRVGAAEQFF	TGTGCCAGCAGTGAATTGAGGGTGGGAGCGGCCGAGCAGTTCTTC
TRBV5-3	NA	TRBJ2-3	TRBD2	CARSHSSGSPDTQYF	TGTGCCAGAAGCCATTCTAGCGGGAGCCCGGATACGCAGTATTTT
TRBV30	NA	TRBJ1-1	TRBD1	CAWSVLNRGMLF	TGTGCCTGGAGTGTACTCAACAGGGGCATGCTCTTT
TRBV11-2	NA	TRBJ2-7	NA	CASNPVGGTSYEQYF	TGTGCCAGCAACCCGGTCGGGGGAACATCCTACGAGCAGTACTTC
TRBV19	NA	TRBJ2-1	TRBD2	CASSISGGAGDNEQFF	TGTGCCAGTAGTATCTCGGGAGGAGCGGGGGACAATGAGCAGTTCTTC
TRBV7-8	NA	TRBJ2-7	TRBD1	CASSSNRGPGEQYF	TGTGCCAGCAGCTCGAACAGGGGTCCCGGCGAGCAGTACTTC
TRBV27	NA	TRBJ2-3	NA	CATGVNSDTQYF	TGTGCCACCGGGGTAAACTCAGATACGCAGTATTTT
TRBV6-1	NA	TRBJ1-2	NA	CASSDGSNYGYTF	TGTGCCAGCAGTGACGGGTCTAACTATGGCTACACCTTC
TRBV6-5	NA	TRBJ1-2	TRBD1	CASTQTGGANYGYTF	TGTGCCAGCACCCAAACAGGGGGCGCTAACTATGGCTACACCTTC
TRBV14	NA	TRBJ1-3	TRBD1	CASSSGTAGNTIYF	TGTGCCAGCAGCTCCGGGACAGCTGGAAACACCATATATTTT
TRBV10-2	NA	TRBJ1-2	TRBD1	CASSDGTGLNYGYTF	TGCGCCAGCAGTGATGGGACAGGACTTAACTATGGCTACACCTTC
TRBV7-9	NA	TRBJ1-2	NA	CASSLRSLNYGYTF	TGTGCCAGCAGCTTACGTAGCTTAAACTATGGCTACACCTTC